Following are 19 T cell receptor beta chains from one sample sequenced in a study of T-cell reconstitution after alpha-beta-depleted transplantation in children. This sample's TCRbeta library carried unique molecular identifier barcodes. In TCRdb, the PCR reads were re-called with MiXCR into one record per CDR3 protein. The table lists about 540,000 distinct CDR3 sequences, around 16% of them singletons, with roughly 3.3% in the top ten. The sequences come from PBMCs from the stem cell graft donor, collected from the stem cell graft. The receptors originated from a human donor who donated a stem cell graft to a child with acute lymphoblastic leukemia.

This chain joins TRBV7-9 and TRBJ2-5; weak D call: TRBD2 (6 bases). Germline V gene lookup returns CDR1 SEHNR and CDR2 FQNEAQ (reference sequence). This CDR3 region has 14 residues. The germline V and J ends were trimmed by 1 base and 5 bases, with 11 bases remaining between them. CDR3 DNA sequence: TGTGCCAGCAGCTTAGGAATGGGGAGGGAGACCCAGTACTTC. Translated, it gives CASSLGMGRETQYF.

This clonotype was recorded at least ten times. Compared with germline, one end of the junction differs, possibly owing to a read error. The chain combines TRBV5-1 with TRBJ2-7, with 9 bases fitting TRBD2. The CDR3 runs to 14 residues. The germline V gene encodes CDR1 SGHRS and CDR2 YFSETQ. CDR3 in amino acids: CASSLEAGGYEQYF. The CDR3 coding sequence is TGTGCCAGCAGTTTAGAAGCGGGAGGTTACGAGCAGTACTTC.

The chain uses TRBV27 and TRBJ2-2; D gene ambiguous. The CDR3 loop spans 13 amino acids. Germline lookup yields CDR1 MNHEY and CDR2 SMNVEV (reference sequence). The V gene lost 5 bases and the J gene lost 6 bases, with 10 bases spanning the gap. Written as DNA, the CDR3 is TGTGCCAGCAGTAATTTTGGGGCCGGGGAGCTGTTTTTT. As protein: CASSNFGAGELFF.

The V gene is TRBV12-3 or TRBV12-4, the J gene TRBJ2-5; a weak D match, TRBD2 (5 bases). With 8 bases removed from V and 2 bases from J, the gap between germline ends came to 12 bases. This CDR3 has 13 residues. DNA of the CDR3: TGTGCCAGCCAGCCTAGCCTACAAGAGACCCAGTACTTC. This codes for CASQPSLQETQYF.

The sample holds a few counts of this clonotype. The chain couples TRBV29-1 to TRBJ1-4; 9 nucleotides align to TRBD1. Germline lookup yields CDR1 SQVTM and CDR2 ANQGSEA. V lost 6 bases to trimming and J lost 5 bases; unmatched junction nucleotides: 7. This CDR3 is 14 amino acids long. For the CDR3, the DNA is TGCAGCGTAAGACAGGGGGGCTTCAATGAAAAACTGTTTTTT. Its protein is CSVRQGGFNEKLFF.

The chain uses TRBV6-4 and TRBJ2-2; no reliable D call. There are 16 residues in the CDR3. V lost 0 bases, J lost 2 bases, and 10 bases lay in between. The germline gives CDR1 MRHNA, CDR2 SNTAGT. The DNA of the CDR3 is TGTGCCAGCAGTGACTCGATTGATATAAACACCGGGGAGCTGTTTTTT. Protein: CASSDSIDINTGELFF.

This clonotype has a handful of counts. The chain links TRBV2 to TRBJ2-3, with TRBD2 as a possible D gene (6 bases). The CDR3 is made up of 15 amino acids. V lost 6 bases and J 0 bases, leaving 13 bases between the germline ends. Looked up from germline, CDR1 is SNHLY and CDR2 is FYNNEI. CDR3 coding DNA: TGTGCCAGCAGAACGGGACTCCTGAGCACAGATACGCAGTATTTT. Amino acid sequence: CASRTGLLSTDTQYF.

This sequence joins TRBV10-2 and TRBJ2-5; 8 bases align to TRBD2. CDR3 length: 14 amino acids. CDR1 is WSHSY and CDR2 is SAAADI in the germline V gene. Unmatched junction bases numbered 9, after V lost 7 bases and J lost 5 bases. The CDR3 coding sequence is TGCGCCAGCATAGTGACTAGCGTCCGCGAGACCCAGTACTTC. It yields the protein CASIVTSVRETQYF.

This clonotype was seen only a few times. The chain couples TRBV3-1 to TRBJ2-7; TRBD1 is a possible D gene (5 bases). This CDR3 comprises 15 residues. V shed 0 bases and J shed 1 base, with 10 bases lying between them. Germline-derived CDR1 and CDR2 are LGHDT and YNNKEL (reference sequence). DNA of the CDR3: TGTGCCAGCAGCCAAGACAGGGTTAGTTCCTACGAGCAGTACTTC. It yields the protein CASSQDRVSSYEQYF.

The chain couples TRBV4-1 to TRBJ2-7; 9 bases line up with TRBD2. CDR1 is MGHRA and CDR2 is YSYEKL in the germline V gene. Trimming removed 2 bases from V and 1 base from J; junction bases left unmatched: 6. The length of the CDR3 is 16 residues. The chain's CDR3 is CASSQLIAGVSYEQYF. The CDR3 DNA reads TGCGCCAGCAGCCAACTCATAGCGGGAGTTTCCTACGAGCAGTACTTC.

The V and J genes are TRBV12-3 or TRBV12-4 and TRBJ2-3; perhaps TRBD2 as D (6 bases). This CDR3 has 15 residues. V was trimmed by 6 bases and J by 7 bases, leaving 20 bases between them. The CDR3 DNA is TGTGCCAGCAGCCTGACCGGGACTGGAGGAAATACGCAGTATTTT. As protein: CASSLTGTGGNTQYF.

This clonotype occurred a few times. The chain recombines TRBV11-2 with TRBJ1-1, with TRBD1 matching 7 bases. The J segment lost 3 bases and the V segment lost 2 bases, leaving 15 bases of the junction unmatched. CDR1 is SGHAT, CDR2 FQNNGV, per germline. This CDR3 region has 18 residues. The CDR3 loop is CASSLSLVAGGRDTEAFF. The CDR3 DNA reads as TGTGCCAGCAGCTTAAGTCTCGTGGCAGGGGGAAGGGACACTGAAGCTTTCTTT.

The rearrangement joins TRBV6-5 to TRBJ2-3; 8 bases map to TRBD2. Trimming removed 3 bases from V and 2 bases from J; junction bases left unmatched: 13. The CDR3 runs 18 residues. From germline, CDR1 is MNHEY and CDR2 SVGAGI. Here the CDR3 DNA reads TGTGCCAGCAGTTATTTTACGGGACTAGAGAAAAACACAGATACGCAGTATTTT. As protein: CASSYFTGLEKNTDTQYF.

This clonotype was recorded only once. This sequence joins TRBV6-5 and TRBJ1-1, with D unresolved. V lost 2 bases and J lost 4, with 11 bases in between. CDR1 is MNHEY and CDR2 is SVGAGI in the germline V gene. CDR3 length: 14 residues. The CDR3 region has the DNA TGTGCCAGCAGTTACGGGTTACGGTTCACTGAAGCTTTCTTT. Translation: CASSYGLRFTEAFF.

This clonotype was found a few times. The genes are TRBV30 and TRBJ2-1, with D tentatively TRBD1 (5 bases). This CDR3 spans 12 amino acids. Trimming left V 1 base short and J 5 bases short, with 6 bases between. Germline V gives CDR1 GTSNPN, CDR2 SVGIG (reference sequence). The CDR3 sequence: CAWSAQDNEQFF. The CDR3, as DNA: TGTGCCTGGAGTGCACAGGACAATGAGCAGTTCTTC.

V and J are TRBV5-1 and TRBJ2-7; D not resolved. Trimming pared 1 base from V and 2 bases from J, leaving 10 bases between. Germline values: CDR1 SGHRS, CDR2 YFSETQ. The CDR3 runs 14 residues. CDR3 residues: CASSLLGRTYEQYF. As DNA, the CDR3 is TGCGCCAGCAGCTTGTTGGGCAGAACCTACGAGCAGTACTTC.

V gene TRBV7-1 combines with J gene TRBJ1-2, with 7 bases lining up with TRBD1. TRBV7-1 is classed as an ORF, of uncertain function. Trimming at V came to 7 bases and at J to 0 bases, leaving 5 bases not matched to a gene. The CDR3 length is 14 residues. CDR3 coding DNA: TGTGCCAGCAAAGCCGGGACAGCTAACTATGGCTACACCTTC. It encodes CASKAGTANYGYTF.

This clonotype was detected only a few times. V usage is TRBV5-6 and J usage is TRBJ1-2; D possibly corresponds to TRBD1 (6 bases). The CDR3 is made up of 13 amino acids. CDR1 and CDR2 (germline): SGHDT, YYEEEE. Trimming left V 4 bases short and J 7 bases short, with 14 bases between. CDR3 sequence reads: CASSLRTVGGYTF. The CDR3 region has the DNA TGTGCCAGCAGCCTACGGACAGTTGGTGGCTACACCTTC.

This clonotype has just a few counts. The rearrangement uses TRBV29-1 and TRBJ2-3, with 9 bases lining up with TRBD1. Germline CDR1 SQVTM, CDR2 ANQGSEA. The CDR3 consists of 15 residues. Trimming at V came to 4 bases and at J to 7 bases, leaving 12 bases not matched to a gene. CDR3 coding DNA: TGCAGCGTTGGCCCCGGACAGGGGCTTACTAATACGCAGTATTTT. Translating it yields CSVGPGQGLTNTQYF.